A single sample gave rise to the 15 T cell receptor beta chains below, sequenced in a study of blood T cell repertoires in COVID-19. TCRdb's copy holds only in-frame clones and misses some; the assay was immunoSEQ multiplex PCR. Of 40,000 to 50,000 clones in the sample, about nine tenths were seen once. Sequencing input: peripheral blood. These receptors originate from a human donor in a cohort sampled during active COVID-19.

The rearrangement joins TRBV9 to TRBJ2-1; unclear D gene. This CDR3 has 13 amino acids. Trimming shortened V by 3 bases and J by 5 bases, and 9 bases separated the two germline ends. The germline gives CDR1 SGDLS, CDR2 YYNGEE. In DNA, the CDR3 is TGTGCCAGCAGCGCGTACTCGGACAATGAGCAGTTCTTC. Its translation is CASSAYSDNEQFF.

The rearrangement links TRBV18 to TRBJ2-5; D not resolved. The V end was cut by 0 bases, the J end by 5 bases, with 10 bases between. This CDR3 region has 14 residues. CDR1 is KGHSH, CDR2 LQKENI, per germline. CDR3 residues: CASSPPSSRETQYF. CDR3 coding DNA: TGTGCCAGCTCACCACCGTCGAGCAGGGAGACCCAGTACTTC.

The chain combines TRBV2 with TRBJ2-2, with a possible D match to TRBD1 (6 bases). CDR1 SNHLY and CDR2 FYNNEI come from the germline V gene. The V end was cut by 7 bases, the J end by 3 bases, with 12 bases between. The CDR3 sequence is 14 residues long. For the CDR3, the DNA is TGTGCCAGCAACGAGGGGGACGACACCGGGGAGCTGTTTTTT. Translated, it gives CASNEGDDTGELFF.

V is TRBV18 and J is TRBJ2-7; D possibly corresponds to TRBD1 (6 bases). Germline V gene data show CDR1 as KGHSH and CDR2 as LQKENI. The V gene lost 2 bases and the J gene lost 4 bases, with 9 bases spanning the gap. The CDR3 is 13 amino acids. The CDR3 region is CASSPGGGYEQYF. For the CDR3, the DNA is TGTGCCAGCTCACCAGGGGGCGGGTACGAGCAGTACTTC.

The V call is TRBV13, the J call TRBJ1-2, with unresolved D. Trimming stripped 5 bases from V and 2 bases from J, with 15 bases between. The CDR3 runs to 15 residues. Looked up from germline, CDR1 is PRHDT and CDR2 is FYEKMQ (reference sequence). The CDR3 loop is CASSHYPTVNYGYTF. The CDR3 DNA sequence: TGTGCCAGCAGCCATTATCCTACAGTCAACTATGGCTACACCTTC.

This sequence joins TRBV3-1 (or the pseudogene TRBV3-2) and TRBJ2-1; TRBD2 matches 7 bases. V shed 0 bases, J shed 13 bases, and the junction held 9 bases outside the gene matches. CDR3 size: 14 residues. Germline loops: CDR1 LGHDT, CDR2 YNNKEL (reference sequence). In DNA form, the CDR3 reads TGTGCCAGCAGCCAAGACGGATTCAGGGAGGGTCAGTTCTTC. This encodes CASSQDGFREGQFF.

The gene calls are TRBV7-9 and TRBJ1-3, with D perhaps matching TRBD1 (6 bases). This CDR3 is built from 19 residues. Trimming pared 1 base from V and 0 bases from J, leaving 19 bases between. In germline, CDR1 is SEHNR, CDR2 FQNEAQ (reference sequence). The DNA for the CDR3 is TGTGCCAGCAGCTTAGAGCAGGGGTCTTCCTATTACTCTGGAAACACCATATATTTT. The encoded protein is CASSLEQGSSYYSGNTIYF.

The V call is TRBV7-9, the J call TRBJ2-1; TRBD2 aligns across 7 bases. This CDR3 region has 14 residues. Germline V CDR1 and CDR2: SEHNR, FQNEAQ (reference sequence). Trimming removed 6 bases from V and 4 bases from J; junction bases left unmatched: 6. CDR3 region: CASSSGLSYNEQFF. In DNA, the CDR3 is TGTGCCAGCAGTTCGGGACTATCATACAATGAGCAGTTCTTC.

The chain combines TRBV5-1 with TRBJ2-5; D remains unclear. Germline V CDR1 and CDR2: SGHRS, YFSETQ. V was clipped by 0 bases and J by 5 bases, with 8 bases between them. The CDR3 totals 13 residues. DNA for the CDR3: TGCGCCAGCAGCTTGGTCCCCGAGGAGACCCAGTACTTC. Translating it yields CASSLVPEETQYF.

This clone appeared once. The V gene is TRBV20-1, the J gene TRBJ1-1; D is possibly TRBD1 (6 bases). V lost 8 bases and J lost 1, with 8 bases in between. Germline CDR1 reads DFQATT; CDR2 reads SNEGSKA (reference sequence). The CDR3 extends over 11 amino acids. CDR3 region: CSLRGNTEAFF. The CDR3 DNA reads as TGCAGTCTCAGGGGGAACACTGAAGCTTTCTTT.

This clone was seen only once. This chain connects TRBV5-4 to TRBJ2-7; a possible D gene is TRBD1 (6 bases). The V end was cut by 4 bases, the J end by 2 bases, with 16 bases between. Germline V gives CDR1 SGHNT, CDR2 YYREEE (reference sequence). This CDR3 region has 15 residues. The CDR3 reads CASSPYRAGAYEQYF. The CDR3 DNA reads TGTGCCAGCAGCCCCTATCGGGCAGGGGCCTACGAGCAGTACTTC.

V is TRBV6-2 or TRBV6-3 and J is TRBJ1-2; D gene ambiguous. Germline assignment: CDR1 MNHEY and CDR2 SVGEGT. V gave up 0 bases and J gave up 3 bases, with 11 bases separating them. The CDR3 is made up of 15 amino acids. The CDR3 DNA reads TGTGCCAGCAGTTACTCGAAGGCAGGCGACTATGGCTACACCTTC. Translating gives CASSYSKAGDYGYTF.

The rearrangement joins TRBV5-6 to TRBJ2-7; 10 nucleotides line up with TRBD1. The V segment lost 4 bases and the J segment 4 bases; nucleotides outside the gene matches: 8. The CDR3 totals 15 residues. Germline V gene sequence: CDR1 SGHDT, CDR2 YYEEEE. This CDR3 reads CASSQTGGASYEQYF. The DNA of the CDR3 is TGTGCCAGCAGCCAGACAGGGGGCGCAAGTTACGAGCAGTACTTC.

J is TRBJ1-6 and V is TRBV30; 10 nucleotides match TRBD1. Germline-derived CDR1 and CDR2 are GTSNPN and SVGIG (reference sequence). J lost 9 bases, V lost 7 bases, and 3 bases had no gene match. The length of the CDR3 is 12 residues. The CDR3 here is CAFGTGVSPLHF. CDR3 nucleotides: TGTGCCTTCGGGACAGGGGTTTCACCCCTCCACTTT.

Only one count was recorded for this clone. The gene calls are TRBV4-2 and TRBJ2-5, with D perhaps TRBD2 (5 bases). V was shortened by 0 bases and J by 3 bases, with 29 bases between the two germline ends. The germline gives CDR1 LGHNA, CDR2 YNFKEQ. This CDR3 contains 21 residues. The CDR3 loop reads CASSQERVAPGRLQAKETQYF. The CDR3 DNA reads TGTGCCAGCAGCCAAGAGCGGGTGGCGCCGGGCCGACTCCAGGCGAAAGAGACCCAGTACTTC.